The entry that follows covers one T cell receptor (beta chain) sequence. The antigen remains undetermined. Sequencing was performed with immunoSEQ multiplex PCR; in TCRdb, only in-frame clones are kept and a portion is missing. The top ten clones hold about 6.5% of a sample with 25,000 to 35,000 clones, 60% to 75% of them seen once. The data derive from a study of T cell clonotyping in hematopoietic cell transplantation. Study-wide context: Recipient samples before transplant were obtained post-cytoreduction. The study's findings and limits: At the given depth, recipient repertoires were over 95% de novo clonotypes. Graft donor and pretransplant recipient Inverse Simpson Index values predicted broader posttransplant TCR diversity. After transplant, recipient diversity fell while pathologically expanded clonotypes grew through day 180.

The germline V and J ends were trimmed by 8 bases and 0 bases, with 14 bases remaining between them. The V gene's germline CDR1 is MNHEY and CDR2 SVGAGI. This CDR3 contains 15 residues. Specified time point: recipient sample about 28 days before transplant, after cytoreduction. This clonotype was sampled from a man aged 50-59 years with myelodysplastic syndrome. Some clones in this sample may be carry-over from other donors' samples. The specimen was peripheral blood mononuclear cells, collected before stem cell transplant. This rearrangement joins TRBV6-5 to TRBJ2-1; D not certain. As DNA, the CDR3 is TGTGCCAGCCGAGAGGTCCCGAGCTCCTACAATGAGCAGTTCTTC. This gives the protein CASREVPSSYNEQFF.